Presented here are 10 T cell receptor beta chains from one specimen sequenced in a study of T-cell reconstitution after alpha-beta-depleted transplantation in children. Preparation of the TCRbeta library was carried out with unique molecular identifiers. TCRdb used MiXCR to reprocess the PCR reads, holding one entry per CDR3 protein. Here the sample spans 330,000 or so distinct CDR3 sequences, about a tenth being singletons. The sample was PBMCs from the stem cell graft donor, taken from the stem cell graft. The receptor set was obtained from a human donor who donated a stem cell graft to a child with acute lymphoblastic leukemia.

This sequence joins TRBV20-1 and TRBJ1-2; D is unclear. Germline lookup yields CDR1 DFQATT and CDR2 SNEGSKA (reference sequence). Between the trimmed V and J ends, which lost 0 bases and 4 bases, there was a span of 12 bases. The CDR3 sequence is 14 residues long. This CDR3 is CSARDTAAGYGYTF. CDR3 in DNA: TGCAGTGCTAGAGATACAGCCGCAGGCTATGGCTACACCTTC.

This chain connects TRBV20-1 to TRBJ2-1, with 8 bases that match TRBD2. V shed 6 bases and J 0 bases; nucleotides not matched to a gene: 4. The length of the CDR3 is 14 residues. CDR1 and CDR2 (germline): DFQATT, SNEGSKA (reference sequence). The CDR3 DNA reads TGCAGTGCCTACGGGAGGGCCTCCTACAATGAGCAGTTCTTC. Amino acids: CSAYGRASYNEQFF.

The chain joins TRBV3-1 to TRBJ2-7; D is ambiguous. Between the trimmed V and J ends, which lost 1 base and 6 bases, there was a span of 16 bases. CDR1 and CDR2 (germline): LGHDT, YNNKEL (reference sequence). The CDR3 extends over 15 amino acids. In DNA, the CDR3 is TGTGCCAGCAGCCAAGGCGCCGACTTCTCCGGCGAGCAGTACTTC. This gives the protein CASSQGADFSGEQYF.

The chain combines TRBV24-1 with TRBJ1-5; possible D gene TRBD1, 6 bases. Per the germline V gene, CDR1 is KGHDR and CDR2 is SFDVKD. V gave up 9 bases and J gave up 0 bases, with 11 bases separating them. CDR3 length: 14 amino acids. Here the CDR3 reads CATLDRSSNQPQHF. CDR3 sequence (DNA): TGTGCCACCCTAGACAGGTCTAGCAATCAGCCCCAGCATTTT.

This clonotype was counted ten times or more. V is TRBV18 and J is TRBJ2-3; possible D gene TRBD2, 6 bases. The CDR3 is made up of 12 amino acids. Trimming took 1 base from V and 8 from J, leaving 7 bases between them. The germline CDR1 and CDR2 sequences are KGHSH and LQKENI. Written as DNA, the CDR3 is TGTGCCAGCTCACCACAGGAGGGTACGCAGTATTTT. This codes for CASSPQEGTQYF.

This clonotype has just a few counts. The rearrangement uses TRBV7-8 and TRBJ2-1; 8 bases map to TRBD2. Germline CDR1 and CDR2: SGHVS and FQNEAQ. V shed 1 base and J 6 bases; nucleotides not matched to a gene: 5. The CDR3 totals 15 residues. In nucleotides, the CDR3 is TGTGCCAGCAGCTTAGAAGCGGGAGTGAGCAATGAGCAGTTCTTC. Translating it yields CASSLEAGVSNEQFF. The entire variable domain, with the rest obtained from reference TRBV7-8 and TRBJ2-1, is as follows: GAGVSQSPRYKVAKRGQDVALRCDPISGHVSLFWYQQALGQGPEFLTYFQNEAQLDKSGLPSDRFFAERPEGSVSTLKIQRTQQEDSAVYLCASSLEAGVSNEQFFGPGTRLTVL.

At least ten counts were recorded for this clonotype. This rearrangement joins TRBV5-1 to TRBJ1-4, with 7 bases lining up with TRBD1. V lost 1 base to trimming and J lost 12 bases; unmatched junction nucleotides: 15. The CDR3 loop spans 16 amino acids. CDR1 SGHRS and CDR2 YFSETQ come from the germline V gene. Written as DNA, the CDR3 is TGCGCCAGCAGCTTGACAGGGGACAAGGTCAATGCGGAACTGTTTTTT. The encoded protein is CASSLTGDKVNAELFF.

The V call is TRBV6-1, the J call TRBJ1-1, with 10 bases identical to TRBD1. In germline, CDR1 is MNHNS, CDR2 SASEGT. Trimming cost V 6 bases and J 4 bases; bases outside gene matches: 8. This CDR3 is 15 amino acids long. The CDR3 reads CASRPRDRGSTEAFF. In nucleotides, the CDR3 is TGTGCCAGCAGACCTCGGGACAGGGGTTCCACTGAAGCTTTCTTT.

V gene TRBV5-1 combines with J gene TRBJ2-1, with D maybe TRBD2 (6 bases). Germline CDR1 and CDR2: SGHRS and YFSETQ. The CDR3 has 17 amino acids. Between the trimmed V and J ends, which lost 4 bases and 3 bases, there was a span of 20 bases. CDR3 coding DNA: TGCGCCAGCAGCGGGGGGACCGGGCGGGGCCACTACAATGAGCAGTTCTTC. Amino acids: CASSGGTGRGHYNEQFF. The whole variable domain, remainder taken from reference TRBV5-1 and TRBJ2-1, is KAGVTQTPRYLIKTRGQQVTLSCSPISGHRSVSWYQQTPGQGLQFLFEYFSETQRNKGNFPGRFSGRQFSNSRSEMNVSTLELGDSALYLCASSGGTGRGHYNEQFFGPGTRLTVL.

This clonotype was counted between two and nine times. The rearrangement joins TRBV5-1 to TRBJ1-1; 10 positions match TRBD1. Germline V gives CDR1 SGHRS, CDR2 YFSETQ. The CDR3 runs to 17 residues. V was clipped by 0 bases and J by 3 bases; unmatched bases: 8. In DNA form, the CDR3 reads TGCGCCAGCAGCTTGGAAGGGACAGGGGCTACAGACACTGAAGCTTTCTTT. Translated: CASSLEGTGATDTEAFF.